This TCR beta chain was documented in a study of T-cell memory formation after mild COVID-19. Study-level background: The two donors had largely donor-specific TCR clusters.

TCRdb re-derived calls from the 5' RACE reads in MiXCR, one entry per CDR3 protein. Counted here are 550,000 to 600,000 distinct CDR3 sequences, around 15% occurring once; the ten biggest clones make up less than 10%. Trimming removed 5 bases from V and 3 bases from J, with 10 bases in between. Germline V gene data show CDR1 as MNHEY and CDR2 as SVGEGT. This CDR3 is 13 amino acids long. Sequencing used PBMCs or a T cell subset sorted from them (not recorded which). This sequence joins TRBV6-2 or TRBV6-3 and TRBJ1-1, with D possibly being TRBD1 (5 bases). This TCR was sampled from an adult woman who had mild COVID-19 (a few samples of this study predate the infection). Cell type and time point are not known. CDR3 protein: CASSATAYTEAFF. As DNA, the CDR3 is TGTGCCAGCAGTGCGACAGCCTACACTGAAGCTTTCTTT.